This TCR beta chain was observed in a study of blood T cell repertoires in COVID-19. For the study at large: Nucleic acid was either cDNA or gDNA, and it came from T cells, B-cell-depleted T cells, or PBMCs.

In germline, CDR1 is SEHNR, CDR2 FQNEAQ (reference sequence). CDR3 length: 17 residues. The ends were cut back, 5 bases at V and 3 bases at J, with 17 bases in the middle. Assay: immunoSEQ multiplex PCR; the TCRdb copy retains only in-frame clones and omits some. This sample has 140,000 to 150,000 clones, with 88% found just once. This clone was counted a single time. Sequencing was done on a sample of peripheral blood. The TCR sequence derives from a man in his 70s with acute or convalescent COVID-19. The rearrangement links TRBV7-9 to TRBJ1-6; possible D gene TRBD1, 5 bases. CDR3 DNA: TGTGCCAGCAGCCTGTGGGTGGGGGGAGTCTATAATTCACCCCTCCACTTT. Protein: CASSLWVGGVYNSPLHF.